This is a list of T cell receptor beta chains from one sample in a study of a mutant IDH1 vaccine in newly diagnosed glioma. Sequencing used immunoSEQ multiplex PCR; TCRdb keeps in-frame clones, though not all of them. The table lists around 82,000 clones, about four fifths of them singletons, with about 5.1% in the top ten. Sequencing used PBMCs, obtained from a glioma patient treated with radiotherapy, temozolomide or both. The receptors come from a man aged 35 to 55 with glioma. Some clones in this sample may be carry-over from other donors' samples. The CDR3 runs from the conserved cysteine through the conserved F or W. Fields, in order: J gene, V gene, D gene, CDR3 DNA, CDR3 protein. D genes are given only for firm matches.

>TRBJ2-7|TRBV10-2|TRBD1
TGCGCCAGCAGGGATACGGGACAGATCTACGAGCAGTACTTC
CASRDTGQIYEQYF
>TRBJ2-7|TRBV6-1|.
TGTGCCAGCAGTGTACGGCAGGGGGGTAACGAGCAGTACTTC
CASSVRQGGNEQYF
>TRBJ2-7|TRBV5-4|.
TGTGCCAGCACCACTTTGTCAGGAGACTACGAGCAGTACTTC
CASTTLSGDYEQYF
>TRBJ2-2|TRBV7-2|.
TGTGCCAGCAGCTTAGTTGGGGGGGCCTGGTCCGGGGAGCTGTTTTTT
CASSLVGGAWSGELFF
>TRBJ2-7|TRBV27|.
TGTGCCAGCAGCCCCCAGCCCGGAATCTCCTACGAGCAGTACTTC
CASSPQPGISYEQYF
>TRBJ2-1|TRBV4-2|.
TGTGCCAGCAGCCAACCTAGCGAGGCCAATGAGCAGTTCTTC
CASSQPSEANEQFF
>TRBJ1-4|TRBV30|.
TGTGCCTGGAGTTCCCGGACCCCCGGGACTGAAAAACTGTTTTTT
CAWSSRTPGTEKLFF
>TRBJ1-1|TRBV9|.
TGTGCCAGCAGCGCCGGGTTAAACACTGAAGCTTTCTTT
CASSAGLNTEAFF
>TRBJ2-7|TRBV6-5|TRBD1
TGTGCCAGCAGTGCCGGGACAGGGGGGTTCGAGCAGTACTTC
CASSAGTGGFEQYF
>TRBJ2-7|TRBV6-4|.
TGTGCCAGCAGTGCCTTCCAGGGAGAGGAGCAGTACTTC
CASSAFQGEEQYF
>TRBJ1-2|TRBV25-1|.
TGTGCCAGCAGTGAAGCCGGGGGCGGCGACTATGGCTACACCTTC
CASSEAGGGDYGYTF
>TRBJ1-5|TRBV2|TRBD1
TGTGCCAGCAGGGGGACAGGGGTAAACAATCAGCCCCAGCATTTT
CASRGTGVNNQPQHF
>TRBJ2-3|TRBV29-1|TRBD2
TGCAGCGTTGAAGATCCACTGATCGGGACTAGCGGCACAGATACGCAGTATTTT
CSVEDPLIGTSGTDTQYF
>TRBJ2-3|TRBV9|.
TGTGCCAGCAGCCCCAGCGTAGGTAGCACAGATACGCAGTATTTT
CASSPSVGSTDTQYF
>TRBJ2-7|TRBV19|TRBD1
TGTGCCAGCAACAGGGGGACAACCTACGAGCAGTACTTC
CASNRGTTYEQYF
>TRBJ2-7|TRBV5-1|TRBD2
TGCGCCAGCAGGCTGCTAGCGGGGGCCGCCTACGAGCAGTACTTC
CASRLLAGAAYEQYF
>TRBJ1-3|TRBV27|.
TGTGCCAGCAGTCCCTTTGGGACTGGAAACACCATATATTTT
CASSPFGTGNTIYF
>TRBJ1-1|TRBV6-1|.
TGTGCCAGCAGTAAAGAGGAACAGGCGACTGAAGCTTTCTTT
CASSKEEQATEAFF
>TRBJ2-1|TRBV2|TRBD2
TGTGCCAGCAGTGTCCCGCCGGGGGGGAAGGGTGAGCAGTTCTTC
CASSVPPGGKGEQFF
>TRBJ1-5|TRBV7-8|TRBD1
TGTGCCAGCAGCTTAGTGGAGGGGGCAGGGAATCAGCCCCAGCATTTT
CASSLVEGAGNQPQHF
>TRBJ1-4|TRBV6-5|.
TGTGCCAGCAGCGGATCGGGGGGCTGGGATGAAAAACTGTTTTTT
CASSGSGGWDEKLFF
>TRBJ2-7|TRBV4-1|TRBD2
TGCGCCAGCAGCCTTGGAGGAACGGCAGGGACTAGCTCCTACGAGCAGTACTTC
CASSLGGTAGTSSYEQYF
>TRBJ1-6|TRBV2|.
TGTGCCAGCAGTGAAAATACCCGAAGTGTCCCCCTCCACTTT
CASSENTRSVPLHF
>TRBJ2-7|TRBV7-9|.
TGTGCCAGCAGCCCTGACAGGGACTCGGAGGAGCAGTACTTC
CASSPDRDSEEQYF
>TRBJ1-5|TRBV19|.
TGTGCCAGTAGTCAGGGGAGCAATCAGCCCCAGCATTTT
CASSQGSNQPQHF
>TRBJ1-6|TRBV30|.
TGTGCCTGCACAAATACAAGGGGAACGGGTTCACCCCTCCACTTT
CACTNTRGTGSPLHF
>TRBJ2-1|TRBV7-9|.
TGTGCCAGCAGCATTATAGCGGACTCCTACAATGAGCAGTTCTTC
CASSIIADSYNEQFF
>TRBJ1-1|TRBV6-5|.
TGTGCCAGCAGTTACTCGGGGGCTAGTTGGACTGAAGCTTTCTTT
CASSYSGASWTEAFF
>TRBJ2-7|TRBV7-9|TRBD2
TGTGCCAGCAGCTTAGGGGTTAGCGGGGGGGCCAACGAGCAGTACTTC
CASSLGVSGGANEQYF
>TRBJ1-6|TRBV6-1|TRBD1
TGTGCCAGCAGTGAAGCAGGGACAGGGGGTTCACCCCTCCACTTT
CASSEAGTGGSPLHF
>TRBJ2-3|TRBV5-1|TRBD1
TGCGCCAGCAGCACTGGACAGGTGCGGACAGATACGCAGTATTTT
CASSTGQVRTDTQYF
>TRBJ1-1|TRBV19|TRBD1
TGTGCCACCCGGGACAGGAACACTGAAGCTTTCTTT
CATRDRNTEAFF
>TRBJ2-5|TRBV7-9|TRBD2
TGTGCCAGCAGCTCAACCCCGGGACTACAAGAGACCCAGTACTTC
CASSSTPGLQETQYF
>TRBJ2-7|TRBV5-6|.
TGTGCCAGCAGCCCGACGGGCTCCTACGAGCAGTACTTC
CASSPTGSYEQYF
>TRBJ1-1|TRBV13|.
TGTGCCAGCAGCACAAACACTGAAGCTTTCTTT
CASSTNTEAFF
>TRBJ2-7|TRBV7-9|TRBD2
TGTGCCAGCAGCTCTCTAGGGACTAGCCCGAACTCCTACGAGCAGTACTTC
CASSSLGTSPNSYEQYF
>TRBJ2-5|TRBV7-9|TRBD1
TGTGCCAGCAGCTCAGGACAGGGTTGGGAGACCCAGTACTTC
CASSSGQGWETQYF
>TRBJ2-7|TRBV6-1|.
TGTGCCAGCAGTGAAGGAGGCAGCTCGGTAGTCTACGAGCAGTACTTC
CASSEGGSSVVYEQYF
>TRBJ1-2|TRBV2|TRBD1
TGTGCCAGTACCCCGGGACAGGTTTTCTATGGCTACACCTTC
CASTPGQVFYGYTF
>TRBJ1-3|TRBV19|.
TGTGCCAGTAGTCCACCTGTAAGTGCCCTCTCTGGAAACACCATATATTTT
CASSPPVSALSGNTIYF
>TRBJ2-3|TRBV19|.
TGTGCCAGTAGTGCGTACGGGGGGCCCACAGATACGCAGTATTTT
CASSAYGGPTDTQYF